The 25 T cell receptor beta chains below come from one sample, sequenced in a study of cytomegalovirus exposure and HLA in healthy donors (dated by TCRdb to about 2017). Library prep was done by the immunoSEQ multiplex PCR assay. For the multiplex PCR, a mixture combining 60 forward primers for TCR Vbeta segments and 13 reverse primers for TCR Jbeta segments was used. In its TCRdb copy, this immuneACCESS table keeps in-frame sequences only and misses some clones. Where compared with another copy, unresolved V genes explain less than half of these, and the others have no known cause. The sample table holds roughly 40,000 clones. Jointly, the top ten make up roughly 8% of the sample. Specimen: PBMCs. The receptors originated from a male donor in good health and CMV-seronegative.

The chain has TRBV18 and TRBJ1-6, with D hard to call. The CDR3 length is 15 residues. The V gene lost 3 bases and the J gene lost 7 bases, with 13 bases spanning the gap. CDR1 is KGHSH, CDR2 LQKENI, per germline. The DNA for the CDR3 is TGTGCCAGCTCACCTTCGGCGGTTTCAAATTCACCCCTCCACTTT. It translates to CASSPSAVSNSPLHF. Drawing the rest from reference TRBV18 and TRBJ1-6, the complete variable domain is NAGVMQNPRHLVRRRGQEARLRCSPMKGHSHVYWYRQLPEEGLKFMVYLQKENIIDESGMPKERFSAEFPKEGPSILRIQQVVRGDSAAYFCASSPSAVSNSPLHFGNGTRLTVT.

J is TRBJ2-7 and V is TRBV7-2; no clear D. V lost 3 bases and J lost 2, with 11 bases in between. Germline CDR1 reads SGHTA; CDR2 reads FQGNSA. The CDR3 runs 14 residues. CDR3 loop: CASSFILLTYEQYF. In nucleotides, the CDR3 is TGTGCCAGCAGCTTTATTCTACTAACCTACGAGCAGTACTTC.

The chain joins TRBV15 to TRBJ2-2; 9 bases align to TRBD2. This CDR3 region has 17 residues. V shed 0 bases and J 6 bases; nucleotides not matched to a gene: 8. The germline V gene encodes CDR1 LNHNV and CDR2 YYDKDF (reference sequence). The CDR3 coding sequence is TGTGCCACCAGCAGAGATCGAATAGCGGGAGTTCCCGGGGAGCTGTTTTTT. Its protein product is CATSRDRIAGVPGELFF.

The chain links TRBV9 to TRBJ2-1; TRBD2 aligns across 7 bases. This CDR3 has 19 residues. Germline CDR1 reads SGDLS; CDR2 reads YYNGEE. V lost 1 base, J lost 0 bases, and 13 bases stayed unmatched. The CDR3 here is CASSVSGSSGGSSYNEQFF. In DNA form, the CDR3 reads TGTGCCAGCAGCGTAAGTGGGTCTAGCGGAGGGAGCTCCTACAATGAGCAGTTCTTC.

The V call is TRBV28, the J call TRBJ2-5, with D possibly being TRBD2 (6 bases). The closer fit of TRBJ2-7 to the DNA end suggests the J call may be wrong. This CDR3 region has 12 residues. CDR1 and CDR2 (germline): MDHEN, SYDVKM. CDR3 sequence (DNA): TGTGCCAGCAGTTCCGAGGGAGGCGAGCAGTACTTC. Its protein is CASSSEGGEQYF.

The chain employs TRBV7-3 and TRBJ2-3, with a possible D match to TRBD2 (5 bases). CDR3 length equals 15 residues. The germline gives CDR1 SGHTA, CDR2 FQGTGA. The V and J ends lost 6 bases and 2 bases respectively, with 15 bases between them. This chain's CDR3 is CASRARGRVTDTQYF. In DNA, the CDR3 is TGTGCCAGCAGGGCTAGAGGGCGGGTCACAGATACGCAGTATTTT.

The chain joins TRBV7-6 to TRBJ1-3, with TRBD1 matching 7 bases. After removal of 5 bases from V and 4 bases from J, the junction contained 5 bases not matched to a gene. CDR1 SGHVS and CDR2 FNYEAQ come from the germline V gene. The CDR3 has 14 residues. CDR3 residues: CASSSRTGGNTIYF. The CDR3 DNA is TGTGCCAGCAGCAGCAGGACAGGCGGAAACACCATATATTTT. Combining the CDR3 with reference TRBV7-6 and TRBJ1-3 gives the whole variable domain GAGVSQSPRYKVTKRGQDVALRCDPISGHVSLYWYRQALGQGPEFLTYFNYEAQQDKSGLPNDRFSAERPEGSISTLTIQRTEQRDSAMYRCASSSRTGGNTIYFGEGSWLTVV.

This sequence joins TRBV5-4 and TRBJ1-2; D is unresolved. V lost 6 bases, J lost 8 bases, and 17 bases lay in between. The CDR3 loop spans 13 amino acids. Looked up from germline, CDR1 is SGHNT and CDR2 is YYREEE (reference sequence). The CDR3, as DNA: TGTGCCAGCACCTCATGGCGAGGGAAGGGCTACACCTTC. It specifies CASTSWRGKGYTF. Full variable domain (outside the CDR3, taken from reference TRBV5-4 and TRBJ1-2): ETGVTQSPTHLIKTRGQQVTLRCSSQSGHNTVSWYQQALGQGPQFIFQYYREEENGRGNFPPRFSGLQFPNYSSELNVNALELDDSALYLCASTSWRGKGYTFGSGTRLTVV.

CDR3 loop: CASGEGELGYGYTF. The CDR3 nucleotides read TGTGCCAGCGGGGAGGGTGAATTGGGCTATGGCTACACCTTC. This chain uses TRBV7-8 with TRBJ1-2, with unresolved D. V lost 8 bases to trimming and J lost 4 bases, with 17 bases between them. Germline-derived CDR1 and CDR2 are SGHVS and FQNEAQ. CDR3 length: 14 residues.

CDR3 sequence: CASSPRLAGAYNEQFF. Here the CDR3 DNA reads TGTGCCAGCAGTCCCAGACTAGCGGGAGCTTACAATGAGCAGTTCTTC. The V and J genes are TRBV6-4 and TRBJ2-1, with TRBD2 identical over 12 bases. V lost 5 bases to trimming and J lost 4 bases; unmatched junction nucleotides: 6. Germline values: CDR1 MRHNA, CDR2 SNTAGT. The CDR3 covers 16 residues.

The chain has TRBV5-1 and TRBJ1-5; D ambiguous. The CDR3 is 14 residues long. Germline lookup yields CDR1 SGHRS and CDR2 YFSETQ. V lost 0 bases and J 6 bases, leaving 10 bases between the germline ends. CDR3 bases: TGCGCCAGCAGCTTGGCTGGTTCGGGTCAGCCCCAGCATTTT. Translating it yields CASSLAGSGQPQHF.

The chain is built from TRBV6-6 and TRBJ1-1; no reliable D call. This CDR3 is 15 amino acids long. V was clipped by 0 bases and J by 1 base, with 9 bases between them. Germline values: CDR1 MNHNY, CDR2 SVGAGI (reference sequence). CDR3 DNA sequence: TGTGCCAGCAGTTACTCGGCAGGTAGGAACACTGAAGCTTTCTTT. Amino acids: CASSYSAGRNTEAFF.

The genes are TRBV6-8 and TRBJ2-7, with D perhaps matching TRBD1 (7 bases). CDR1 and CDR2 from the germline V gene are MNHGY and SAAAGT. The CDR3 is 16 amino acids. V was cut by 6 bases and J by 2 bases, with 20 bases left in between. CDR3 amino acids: CASRNRSDREAYEQYF. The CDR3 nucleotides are TGTGCCAGCAGGAACCGCTCCGACAGGGAGGCCTACGAGCAGTACTTC.

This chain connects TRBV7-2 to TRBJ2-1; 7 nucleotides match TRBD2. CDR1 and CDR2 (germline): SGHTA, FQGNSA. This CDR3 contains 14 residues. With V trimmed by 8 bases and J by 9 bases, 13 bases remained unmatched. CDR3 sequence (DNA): TGTGCCAGCCGTAAGGAGGGAGGGCCGCGTGAGCAGTTCTTC. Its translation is CASRKEGGPREQFF.

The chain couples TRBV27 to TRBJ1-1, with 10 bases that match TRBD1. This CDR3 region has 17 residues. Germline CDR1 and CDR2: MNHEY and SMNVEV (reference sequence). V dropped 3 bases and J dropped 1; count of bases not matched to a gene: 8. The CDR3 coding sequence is TGTGCCAGCAGTTTTAGGGACAGGGGAGGGACGAACACTGAAGCTTTCTTT. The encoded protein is CASSFRDRGGTNTEAFF.

The CDR3 protein is CASSTFIRQTGNTIYF. Written as DNA, the CDR3 is TGTGCCAGCAGTACGTTTATACGACAGACTGGAAACACCATATATTTT. This chain uses TRBV28 with TRBJ1-3; tentatively, D is TRBD1 (5 bases). Trimming took off 5 bases at V and 2 bases at J, with 16 bases between the two ends. This CDR3 spans 16 amino acids. Germline V CDR1 and CDR2: MDHEN, SYDVKM.

The DNA of the CDR3 is TGTGCCAGCAGTGAAGGTCTGGAGGGCTACACCTTC. Amino acids: CASSEGLEGYTF. J is TRBJ1-2 and V is TRBV2; D uncertain. Per the germline V gene, CDR1 is SNHLY and CDR2 is FYNNEI. The V and J ends lost 1 base and 8 bases respectively, with 8 bases between them. The CDR3 covers 12 residues.

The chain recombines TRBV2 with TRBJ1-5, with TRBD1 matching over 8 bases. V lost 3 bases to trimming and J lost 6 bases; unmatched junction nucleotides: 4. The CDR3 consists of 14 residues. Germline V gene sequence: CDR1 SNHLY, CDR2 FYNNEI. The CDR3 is CASSERQGPQPQHF. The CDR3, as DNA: TGTGCCAGCAGTGAGAGACAGGGGCCTCAGCCCCAGCATTTT.

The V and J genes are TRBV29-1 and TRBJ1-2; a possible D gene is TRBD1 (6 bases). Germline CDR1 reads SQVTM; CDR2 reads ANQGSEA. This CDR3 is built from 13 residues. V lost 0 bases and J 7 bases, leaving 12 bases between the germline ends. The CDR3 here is CSVEDGGRGGYTF. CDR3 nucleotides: TGCAGCGTTGAAGACGGGGGGCGGGGTGGCTACACCTTC.

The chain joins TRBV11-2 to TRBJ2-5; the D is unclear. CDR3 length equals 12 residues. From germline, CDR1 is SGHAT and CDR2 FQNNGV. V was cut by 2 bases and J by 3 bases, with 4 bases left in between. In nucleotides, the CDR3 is TGTGCCAGCAGCTTAACGGAAGAGACCCAGTACTTC. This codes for CASSLTEETQYF.

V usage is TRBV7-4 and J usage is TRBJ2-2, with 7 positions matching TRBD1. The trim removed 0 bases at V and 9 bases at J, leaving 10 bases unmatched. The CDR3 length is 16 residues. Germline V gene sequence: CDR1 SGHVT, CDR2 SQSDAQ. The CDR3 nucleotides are TGTGCCAGCAGCTTAGCACAGACAGGGTCATCCAGGGAGCTGTTTTTT. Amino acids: CASSLAQTGSSRELFF.

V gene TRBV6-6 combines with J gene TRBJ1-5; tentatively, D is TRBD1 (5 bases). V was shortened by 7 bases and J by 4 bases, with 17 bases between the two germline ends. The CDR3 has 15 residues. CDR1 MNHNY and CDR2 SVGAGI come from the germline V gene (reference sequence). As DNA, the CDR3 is TGTGCCAGCACCCAGGGATTAGATCGAAATCAGCCCCAGCATTTT. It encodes CASTQGLDRNQPQHF.

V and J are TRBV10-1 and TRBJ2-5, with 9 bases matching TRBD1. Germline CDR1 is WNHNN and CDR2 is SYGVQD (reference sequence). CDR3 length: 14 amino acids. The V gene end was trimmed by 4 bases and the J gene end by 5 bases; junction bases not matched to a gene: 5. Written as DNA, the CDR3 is TGCGCCAGCAGTGGACCCGGGACAGGGGAGACCCAGTACTTC. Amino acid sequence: CASSGPGTGETQYF.

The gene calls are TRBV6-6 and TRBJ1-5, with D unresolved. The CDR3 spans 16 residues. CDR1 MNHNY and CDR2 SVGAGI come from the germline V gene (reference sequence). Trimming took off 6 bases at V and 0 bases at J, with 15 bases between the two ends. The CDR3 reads CASRDPEGGSNQPQHF. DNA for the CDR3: TGTGCCAGCAGAGACCCAGAGGGAGGTAGCAATCAGCCCCAGCATTTT.

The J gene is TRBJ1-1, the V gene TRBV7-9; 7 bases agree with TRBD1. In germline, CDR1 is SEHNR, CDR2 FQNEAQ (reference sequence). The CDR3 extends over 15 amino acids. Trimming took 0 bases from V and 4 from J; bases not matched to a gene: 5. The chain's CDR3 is CASSLAGSGGTEAFF. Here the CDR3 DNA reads TGTGCCAGCAGCTTAGCCGGTTCAGGGGGCACTGAAGCTTTCTTT.